Shown below are 21 T cell receptor beta chains from a single sample sequenced in a study of blood T cell repertoires in COVID-19. Repertoires were generated with immunoSEQ multiplex PCR, while TCRdb's copy carries only in-frame clones and drops some. The table lists about 260,000 clones, around nine tenths of them singletons. Sequenced sample: peripheral blood. Source of these receptors: a man in his forties or fifties who had recovered from COVID-19.

This chain uses TRBV12-3 or TRBV12-4 with TRBJ1-1; D not certain. Trimming pared 6 bases from V and 10 bases from J, leaving 18 bases between. The CDR3 is made up of 13 amino acids. The CDR3 sequence: CASRRLEGRGAFF. DNA of the CDR3: TGTGCCAGCAGGAGGTTGGAGGGAAGAGGAGCTTTCTTT.

The rearrangement uses TRBV7-2 and TRBJ1-1, with D hard to call. Germline lookup yields CDR1 SGHTA and CDR2 FQGNSA. The V gene lost 2 bases and the J gene lost 4 bases, with 5 bases spanning the gap. CDR3 size: 12 residues. CDR3 amino acids: CASSLWLTEAFF. In nucleotides, the CDR3 is TGTGCCAGCAGCTTATGGCTCACTGAAGCTTTCTTT.

This clone was picked up one time. The chain employs TRBV19 and TRBJ1-1, with 12 positions matching TRBD1. The CDR3 totals 16 residues. V lost 5 bases and J lost 11; bases outside the gene matches: 15. Germline lookup yields CDR1 LNHDA and CDR2 SQIVND (reference sequence). This CDR3 is CASSYNTGTGGKAAFF. The DNA of the CDR3 is TGTGCCAGTAGTTACAATACCGGGACAGGGGGCAAGGCGGCTTTCTTT.

The rearrangement links TRBV11-2 to TRBJ2-7, with TRBD1 identical over 8 bases. The CDR3 runs to 16 residues. Trimming at V came to 0 bases and at J to 1 base, leaving 5 bases not matched to a gene. Germline values: CDR1 SGHAT, CDR2 FQNNGV. CDR3 nucleotides: TGTGCCAGCAGCTTAGATCTCGGACAGGGATCCTACGAGCAGTACTTC. It encodes CASSLDLGQGSYEQYF.

The chain joins TRBV2 to TRBJ2-6; 9 bases match TRBD1. CDR1 and CDR2 (germline): SNHLY, FYNNEI. Trimming removed 1 base from V and 0 bases from J; junction bases left unmatched: 10. This CDR3 is built from 20 residues. The CDR3 bases are TGTGCCAGCAGTGAAGACTCCGGGACAGGGATACTCTCTGGGGCCAACGTCCTGACTTTC. It codes for CASSEDSGTGILSGANVLTF.

The gene calls are TRBV4-1 and TRBJ1-5; 9 positions match TRBD1. The V segment lost 3 bases and the J segment 6 bases; nucleotides outside the gene matches: 6. The CDR3 contains 15 residues. Germline lookup yields CDR1 MGHRA and CDR2 YSYEKL. CDR3 in DNA: TGCGCCAGCAGCCAGGGACAGGGACGAAGTCAGCCCCAGCATTTT. It yields the protein CASSQGQGRSQPQHF.

V usage is TRBV9 and J usage is TRBJ2-6; TRBD1 aligns across 7 bases. Germline V CDR1 and CDR2: SGDLS, YYNGEE. This CDR3 is built from 18 residues. Germline trimming cut 1 base from V and 0 bases from J; bases unmatched to any gene: 7. In DNA form, the CDR3 reads TGTGCCAGCAGCGTAAGGTTGTCAGGGGGCTCTGGGGCCAACGTCCTGACTTTC. Amino acids: CASSVRLSGGSGANVLTF.

V gene TRBV18 combines with J gene TRBJ2-5; perhaps TRBD1 as D (6 bases). The V and J ends lost 6 bases and 3 bases respectively, with 8 bases between them. Per germline, CDR1 KGHSH and CDR2 LQKENI. CDR3 length: 12 residues. The CDR3 bases are TGTGCCAGCTCGACAGGAGAAGAGACCCAGTACTTC. Protein product: CASSTGEETQYF.

The chain employs TRBV15 and TRBJ2-7, with 11 bases that match TRBD1. Trimming at V came to 5 bases and at J to 4 bases, leaving 7 bases not matched to a gene. CDR1 and CDR2 (germline): LNHNV, YYDKDF (reference sequence). The CDR3 is 15 residues long. CDR3 protein: CATSWGQGGWYEQYF. The CDR3 DNA is TGTGCCACCAGCTGGGGACAGGGGGGCTGGTACGAGCAGTACTTC.

V and J are TRBV7-8 and TRBJ2-7, with D hard to call. Trimming took 6 bases from V and 2 from J, leaving 8 bases between them. Germline CDR1 reads SGHVS; CDR2 reads FQNEAQ. There are 12 residues in the CDR3. CDR3: CASRANAYEQYF. The CDR3 region has the DNA TGTGCCAGCAGAGCCAATGCCTACGAGCAGTACTTC.

The rearrangement joins TRBV4-1 to TRBJ2-3; 13 bases match TRBD2. The CDR3 consists of 18 residues. Looked up from germline, CDR1 is MGHRA and CDR2 is YSYEKL. V lost 3 bases to trimming and J lost 7 bases; unmatched junction nucleotides: 13. The CDR3 region has the DNA TGCGCCAGCAGCCAGGGCCGAGAACTAGCGGGGGGGGCCCATACGCAGTATTTT. It yields the protein CASSQGRELAGGAHTQYF.

CDR3 protein: CASSQIHPQAPQHF. For the CDR3, the DNA is TGCGCCAGCAGCCAAATCCACCCCCAAGCCCCCCAGCATTTT. The chain combines TRBV4-1 with TRBJ1-5, with D hard to call. Germline CDR1 reads MGHRA; CDR2 reads YSYEKL. The germline V and J ends were trimmed by 2 bases and 10 bases, with 15 bases remaining between them. The CDR3 loop spans 14 amino acids.

The chain combines TRBV5-4 with TRBJ2-2, with D tentatively TRBD2 (5 bases). CDR1 and CDR2 (germline): SGHNT, YYREEE (reference sequence). The CDR3 is made up of 14 amino acids. Deletions cut 0 bases from V and 4 bases from J, with 7 bases between. The CDR3 sequence is CASSLVEGTGELFF. The CDR3 DNA reads as TGTGCCAGCAGCTTGGTAGAGGGCACCGGGGAGCTGTTTTTT.

V is TRBV3-1 (or the pseudogene TRBV3-2) and J is TRBJ1-2, with D hard to call. There are 14 residues in the CDR3. The germline V gene has CDR1 LGHDT and CDR2 YNNKEL (reference sequence). Trimming stripped 0 bases from V and 4 bases from J, with 9 bases between. The CDR3 spells CASSQDWQIYGYTF. In nucleotides, the CDR3 is TGTGCCAGCAGCCAAGATTGGCAGATCTATGGCTACACCTTC.

V and J are TRBV7-2 and TRBJ1-1; no clear D. The germline gives CDR1 SGHTA, CDR2 FQGNSA. This CDR3 is built from 13 residues. V lost 1 base and J 7 bases, leaving 10 bases between the germline ends. CDR3 protein: CASSLVNYGEAFF. The CDR3 nucleotides are TGTGCCAGCAGCTTAGTAAATTACGGTGAAGCTTTCTTT.

The chain is built from TRBV7-2 and TRBJ1-5; TRBD1 is a possible D gene (5 bases). CDR1 and CDR2 from the germline V gene are SGHTA and FQGNSA. The CDR3 contains 15 residues. V lost 1 base and J 5 bases, leaving 12 bases between the germline ends. The CDR3 region is CASSLGERGDQPQHF. As DNA, the CDR3 is TGTGCCAGCAGCTTAGGCGAAAGGGGTGATCAGCCCCAGCATTTT.

The J gene is TRBJ2-7, the V gene TRBV3-1 (or the pseudogene TRBV3-2), with D tentatively TRBD2 (6 bases). From germline, CDR1 is LGHDT and CDR2 YNNKEL (reference sequence). V lost 1 base, J lost 0 bases, and 10 bases lay in between. The CDR3 is 15 residues long. The CDR3 protein is CASSQAPGVSYEQYF. DNA for the CDR3: TGTGCCAGCAGCCAAGCTCCGGGGGTCTCCTACGAGCAGTACTTC.

The V and J genes are TRBV5-4 and TRBJ2-1; 9 bases align to TRBD2. Germline V gene lookup returns CDR1 SGHNT and CDR2 YYREEE (reference sequence). The CDR3 loop spans 14 amino acids. Trimming removed 1 base from V and 6 bases from J; junction bases left unmatched: 2. The CDR3 region has the DNA TGTGCCAGCAGCTTGAGAGCGGGAGGCAATGAGCAGTTCTTC. Encoded protein: CASSLRAGGNEQFF.

J is TRBJ2-3 and V is TRBV5-1; unclear D gene. V lost 3 bases and J 5 bases, leaving 7 bases between the germline ends. The CDR3 is made up of 12 amino acids. Germline CDR1 SGHRS, CDR2 YFSETQ. This CDR3 is CASSSPGDTQYF. CDR3 bases: TGCGCCAGCAGCTCACCGGGAGATACGCAGTATTTT.

CDR3 in DNA: TGTGCCAGCAACGCGCTAGACGGGAGAACTGAAGCTTTCTTT. This sequence encodes CASNALDGRTEAFF. V and J are TRBV5-6 and TRBJ1-1; D unclear. Germline CDR1 is SGHDT and CDR2 is YYEEEE. V was cut by 6 bases and J by 5 bases, with 17 bases left in between. This CDR3 region has 14 residues. The full variable domain, with the rest looked up from reference TRBV5-6 and TRBJ1-1, is DAGVTQSPTHLIKTRGQQVTLRCSPKSGHDTVSWYQQALGQGPQFIFQYYEEEERQRGNFPDRFSGHQFPNYSSELNVNALLLGDSALYLCASNALDGRTEAFFGQGTRLTVV.

V and J are TRBV12-3 or TRBV12-4 and TRBJ1-5; D may be TRBD1 (6 bases). The CDR3 sequence is 13 residues long. Trimming stripped 5 bases from V and 3 bases from J, with 8 bases between. The CDR3 DNA reads TGTGCCAGCAGTGGGGGCCTCAATCAGCCCCAGCATTTT. Translating it yields CASSGGLNQPQHF.